This TCR beta chain came from a study of cytomegalovirus exposure and HLA in healthy donors (dated by TCRdb to 2016 to 2017). In terms of the full investigation: In an earlier analysis of under 600 of the donors, 276 Gb of sequence data and 90 million to 120 million unique TCR beta sequences from roughly 200 million T cells were reported. Besides the first cohort of under 700 subjects, a separate validation cohort made up of 120 or so different subjects was used. To predict cytomegalovirus infection status, the study brought together high-throughput TCR immunosequencing, statistical association of individual TCRs with disease status, and machine learning. HLA typing included class I and class II loci at four-digit resolution. The study was designed to test whether signatures of past pathogen exposure could be identified by cataloging public T cell receptors. In an earlier analysis of roughly 580 of the donors, high-throughput TCR beta sequencing was used to judge whether each TCR beta V gene segment behaved as functional or pseudogenic. Donor age, sex, ethnicity and CMV serostatus were collected together with the repertoire data. Rather than drawing on any new phenotypic data, the later analysis identified candidate immune exposures from TCR beta sequences and the way those sequences occurred across donors. A later genetic analysis took genome-wide SNP genotypes for 398 of the 666 donors and used that subset as a discovery cohort. Of the roughly 400 genotyped donors, 81% fell in the genetic ancestry cluster associated with self-reported Caucasian donors. Roughly 5 DR-DQ haplotypes were handled as single units for association and clustering because linkage in the cohort was strong. The study profiled the T cell repertoires of hundreds of subjects by immunosequencing and related them to cytomegalovirus serostatus. A later analysis re-analyzed previously published TCR beta repertoires from 666 donors and added high-resolution HLA genotyping to study TCR occurrence patterns. The number of donors typed differed by locus, with about 629-630 for A, B, C, DRB1 and DQB1, around 560 for DQA1, under 610 for DPA1, and some 450 for DPB1. Every discovery cohort repertoire had been produced on one sequencing platform. On average, 235,054 unique TCR beta nucleotide sequences were sequenced per donor among a few hundred genotyped donors of the cohort, with roughly 18% of those sequences being non-productive. Roughly 300 gigabases of sequencing data and 70 million to 100 million unique TCR sequences were included in an early release covering several hundred HLA-typed donors. Broader findings and caveats from the paper: According to a later analysis, parvovirus B19, influenza, CMV and Epstein-Barr virus appeared linked to several top co-occurrence clusters. In a later analysis, most CMV-associated TCR beta chains were found to appear HLA-restricted, with HLA associations seemingly driven largely by CMV exposure. A few of the identified cytomegalovirus-associated TCR beta chains were confirmed in vitro to be specific for cytomegalovirus antigens. CMV serostatus was the only immune exposure information available for the cohort. A further reported finding was that TCR beta sequences accurately predicted the HLA-A and HLA-B alleles for most subjects in the first cohort. Specific HLA alleles were associated with 15,000 to 20,000 TCR beta sequences at a false discovery rate of 0.05 in a later analysis. Linkage disequilibrium might explain the correlated functional status among segregating V segments, but an unknown experimental factor could not be excluded. When HLA alleles, especially DR and DQ, strongly co-occurred, TCR associations were difficult to assign to individual alleles. The study listed 150 to 200 TCR beta chains as associated with cytomegalovirus. Only TCR beta chains were sequenced in this cohort, and the absence of alpha or paired-chain data limited detectable features. Some 15 rarely observed V segments, including chromosome 9 orphons, were excluded from the earlier analysis of approximately 500 of the donors because counts were too low. Because HLA typing was missing for some donors at each locus, association tests included only the typed subset. The sequencing pipeline was judged likely to have produced a cluster of highly shared sequence variants as a technical artifact. An association between a missense DCLRE1C variant and V-gene and J-gene trimming of TCR beta chains was found in a later genetic analysis and replicated in an independent cohort. The authors suggested that the approach could potentially be generalized to other disease states and immunological phenotypes. Most TCR sequences were observed very rarely across donors, whereas some public TCRs were present in many individuals. Sequencing depth was assumed to be roughly uniform across donors in the presence/absence analyses, though that assumption may not hold. In a later genetic analysis, fewer N-insertions in productive TCRs were reported among donors in an Asian-associated ancestry cluster than the roughly 700-donor mean. In both the original and validation cohorts, the classifier was reported to diagnose cytomegalovirus status with high specificity and sensitivity. In an earlier analysis of approximately 590 of the donors, most TCR beta V segments were observed in productive rearrangements about 87% or about 30% of the time, broadly matching IMGT annotations. According to a later analysis, TCR association rates differed among HLA loci, with DRB1 alleles showing the most associated TCRs and HLA-C alleles showing the fewest. Because the 87-base-pair reads could not distinguish some IMGT-functional V segments, including TRBV6-2 and TRBV6-3, those segments were excluded. Compared with equally common non-associated chains, HLA-associated TCR beta chains in a later analysis were more clonally expanded and had lower generation probabilities.

Library preparation was by the immunoSEQ multiplex PCR assay. The multiplex PCR relied on a mix of 60 forward primers for TCR Vbeta segments and 13 reverse primers for TCR Jbeta segments. The CDR3 region of rearranged TCR beta genes was amplified from genomic DNA with a multiplex PCR assay. Amplified TCR beta libraries were sequenced as 87-base-pair reads on the Illumina HiSeq System. From the authors' description of their analysis: In a later analysis, tens of millions of unique TCR beta chains were counted across the roughly 700 repertoires, and roughly 11 million of these chains were shared by at least two donors. Raw reads were error-corrected and collapsed into unique sequences with a nearest-neighbor algorithm that merged closely related sequences to remove PCR and sequencing errors. V, D and J gene segments were assigned by aligning CDR3 sequences to IMGT reference sequences. For a sequence to be retained, a match of at least six nucleotides was required to both a V gene segment and a J gene segment. Rearrangements were called productive when the CDR3 lacked stop codons and stayed in frame with V and J; all others were non-productive. CDR3 was defined by IMGT convention, running from the second conserved V-encoded cysteine to the conserved J-encoded phenylalanine. The earlier analysis of about 640 of the donors excluded any sequence lacking an unambiguous match to a single V gene segment. An earlier analysis of 500 to 700 of the donors classified V segments as functional when productive rearrangements were above 56.7% and as segregating when the standard deviation between donors was above 5%. A statistical classification framework was developed to diagnose cytomegalovirus status using the catalog of TCR beta chain sequences. A later analysis assigned V and J genes by comparing TCR nucleotide sequences with IMGT/GENE-DB human TR gene sequences. The TCRdist pipeline was used in a later analysis to assign CDR3 sequences and most-parsimonious VDJ recombination scenarios. In a later analysis, each TCR beta chain was defined by its CDR3 amino acid sequence together with its V-gene family, and reads lacking a unique V-gene family were excluded. To address suspected cross-contamination and a sequencing artifact, a later analysis removed under 600 highly shared, low-generation-probability nucleotide sequences. In a later analysis, a clonal expansion index for each public chain was calculated from normalized within-repertoire ranks of inferred template counts. In a later analysis, generation probabilities were computed with a VDJ recombination model fitted to out-of-frame rearrangements, and the resulting probabilities were checked against IGoR. In a later analysis, TCR-TCR, TCR-HLA and TCR-CMV co-occurrence was scored with hypergeometric tests, and a repertoire-size bias correction was applied to TCR pairs. To estimate false discovery rates, a later analysis permuted the HLA or CMV assignments 20 times. In a later analysis, co-occurring TCRs were grouped using DBSCAN, and TCRdist sequence similarity was added for clustering within HLA-allele-positive subsets. Repertoires with fewer than 30,000 or more than 120,000 public chains, plus five repertoires with anomalous nucleotide sharing, were excluded from co-occurrence clustering. TCRdb's version of the immuneACCESS table is confined to in-frame rearrangements and falls short of the full clone set. An unresolved V gene accounts for under half of the shortfall where checked; the remainder is of unknown origin. Clone size and the V and J calls come from that table; the DNA yielded D and trimming. Here the sample has hundreds of thousands of clones; about 75% occur a single time. 1.5% to 2% of the sample rests with the top ten.

This clone came up once. The target of this receptor is not known. Base qualities were left out, and no much larger clone turns up one base away. The cohort was made up of 666 healthy bone marrow donors. All cohort members were sampled while nominally healthy, although unrecorded immune exposures were likely present. The donor tested CMV seronegative, placing the donor among the 350 or so seronegative members of the cohort. Each donor provided a peripheral blood sample, and peripheral blood mononuclear cells were used for TCR beta sequencing. The Qiagen DNeasy Blood Extraction Kit was used to extract genomic DNA from the blood cell samples. Based on the germline V gene (reference sequence), the CDR1 and CDR2 sequences are LNHDA and SQIVND. The CDR3 sequence holds 15 residues, the cysteine and phenylalanine included. Only the CDR3 DNA stays, 45 bases, in frame from base 1. Cut back by 4 bases and 7 bases, the V and J ends lie 16 bases apart.

This TCR derives from a woman aged 25 to 39 in good health and CMV-seronegative. This chain is built from TRBV19 and TRBJ2-2; D gene: possibly TRBD1, on 6 matching bases. The sample comprised PBMCs. The encoded CDR3 is CASSTLDRINGELFF. The DNA sequence follows: TGTGCCAGTAGTACCCTAGACAGGATAAACGGGGAGCTGTTTTTT.